The 7 T cell receptor beta chains listed next were all sequenced from one sample in a study of identical twins. TCRdb recomputed calls from the 5' RACE reads with MiXCR, one row per CDR3 protein. The sample includes a few hundred thousand distinct CDR3 sequences, around 18% of them seen just once. Sequencing was done on a sample of naive T cells sorted from blood. Receptor source: a man aged 50 or older in good health.

This clonotype was recorded many times. V and J are TRBV5-1 and TRBJ2-7; no firm D call. Trimming pared 3 bases from V and 5 bases from J, leaving 12 bases between. The CDR3 is 13 amino acids. Germline V CDR1 and CDR2: SGHRS, YFSETQ. Here the CDR3 DNA reads TGCGCCAGCAGCTCCACAAACACGAACGAGCAGTACTTC. Translating it yields CASSSTNTNEQYF.

This rearrangement joins TRBV7-3 to TRBJ1-6, with 7 bases that match TRBD1. Germline-derived CDR1 and CDR2 are SGHTA and FQGTGA. The length of the CDR3 is 14 residues. J was trimmed by 9 bases and V by 5 bases; bases with no gene match: 7. CDR3 residues: CASSPDRAGSPLHF. The CDR3 nucleotides read TGTGCCAGCAGCCCCGACAGGGCCGGTTCACCCCTCCACTTT.

The CDR3 protein is CAISERDPEEETQYF. CDR3 nucleotides: TGTGCCATCAGTGAACGGGACCCCGAGGAAGAGACCCAGTACTTC. This chain links TRBV10-3 with TRBJ2-5; D may match TRBD1 or TRBD2 (5 bases each). The V end was cut by 3 bases, the J end by 3 bases, with 14 bases between. Germline V gene data show CDR1 as ENHRY and CDR2 as SYGVKD. There are 15 residues in the CDR3.

The chain links TRBV12-3 or TRBV12-4 to TRBJ2-5, with 11 bases matching TRBD2. Trimming at V came to 6 bases and at J to 4 bases, leaving 7 bases not matched to a gene. The CDR3 is 15 amino acids. The CDR3 DNA reads as TGTGCCAGCAGCCGACTAGCGGGGATTGGAGAGACCCAGTACTTC. This sequence encodes CASSRLAGIGETQYF.

The chain combines TRBV15 with TRBJ2-7; D uncertain. Trimming left V 0 bases short and J 1 base short, with 10 bases between. The CDR3 runs 15 residues. From germline, CDR1 is LNHNV and CDR2 YYDKDF (reference sequence). CDR3 residues: CATSREPLRSYEQYF. The CDR3 coding sequence is TGTGCCACCAGCAGAGAACCCCTCAGGTCCTACGAGCAGTACTTC. The full variable domain, rest sourced from reference TRBV15 and TRBJ2-7, is DAMVIQNPRYQVTQFGKPVTLSCSQTLNHNVMYWYQQKSSQAPKLLFHYYDKDFNNEADTPDNFQSRRPNTSFCFLDIRSPGLGDTAMYLCATSREPLRSYEQYFGPGTRLTVT.

The chain has TRBV12-3 or TRBV12-4 and TRBJ2-1, with 10 positions matching TRBD2. After removal of 5 bases from V and 7 bases from J, the junction contained 8 bases not matched to a gene. This CDR3 has 15 residues. CDR3: CASSHPGLAKNEQFF. DNA for the CDR3: TGTGCCAGCAGTCATCCGGGACTAGCGAAAAATGAGCAGTTCTTC.

The rearrangement links TRBV4-3 to TRBJ1-4; 8 bases are a match to TRBD1. The CDR3 runs 18 residues. The germline CDR1 and CDR2 sequences are LGHNA and YSLEER. The V segment lost 4 bases and the J segment 7 bases; nucleotides outside the gene matches: 17. Here the CDR3 DNA reads TGCGCCAGCAGCCCCTTTCGGGGAGGCGGGACAGGCGGTGAAAAACTGTTTTTT. Translated: CASSPFRGGGTGGEKLFF.